This T cell receptor (beta chain) was captured in a study of early T cells in non-severe SARS-CoV-2 infection. Overall study context: Bulk RNA from unsorted whole blood was sequenced; chains were unpaired.

Germline V gene lookup returns CDR1 DFQATT and CDR2 SNEGSKA (reference sequence). Deletions cut 0 bases from V and 6 bases from J, with 18 bases between. The CDR3 totals 15 residues. Only a few counts were recorded for this clonotype. Its target is unknown. As part of library construction, unique molecular identifiers were attached to individual cDNA molecules. One entry per CDR3 protein, called by TCRdb with MiXCR from the 5' RACE reads. The sample has around 78,000 distinct CDR3 sequences; about 9.4% are singletons. Overall study results and limits: There was a bias toward anti-spike CD8 responses in VDJdb matching, which missed private and CD4 specificities.

The gene calls are TRBV20-1 and TRBJ2-7, with a weak D call TRBD2 (5 bases). The specimen was whole blood, collected at baseline. This clonotype originated in an adult who was a healthcare worker with PCR-confirmed SARS-CoV-2 infection or an uninfected control (not recorded which). In nucleotides, the CDR3 is TGCAGTGCTAGAGATTTAGAGGGCCACTCCGGCGAGCAGTACTTC. Its translation: CSARDLEGHSGEQYF.